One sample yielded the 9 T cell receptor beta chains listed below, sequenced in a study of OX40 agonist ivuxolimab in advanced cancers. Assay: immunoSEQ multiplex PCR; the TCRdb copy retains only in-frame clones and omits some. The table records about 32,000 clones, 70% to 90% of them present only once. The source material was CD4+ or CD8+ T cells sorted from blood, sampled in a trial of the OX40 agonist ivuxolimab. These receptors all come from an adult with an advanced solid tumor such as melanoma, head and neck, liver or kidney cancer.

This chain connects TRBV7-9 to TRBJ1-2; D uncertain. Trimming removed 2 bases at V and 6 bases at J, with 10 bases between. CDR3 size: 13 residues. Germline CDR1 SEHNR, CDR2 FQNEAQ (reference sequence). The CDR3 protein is CASSLSGLHGYTF. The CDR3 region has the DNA TGTGCCAGCAGCTTATCCGGGCTCCATGGCTACACCTTC.

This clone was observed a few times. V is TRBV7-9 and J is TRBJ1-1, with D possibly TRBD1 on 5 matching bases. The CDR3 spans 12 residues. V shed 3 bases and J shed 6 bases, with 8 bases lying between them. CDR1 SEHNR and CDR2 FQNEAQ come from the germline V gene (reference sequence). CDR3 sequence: CASSFKGPEAFF. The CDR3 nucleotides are TGTGCCAGCAGCTTCAAGGGGCCTGAAGCTTTCTTT.

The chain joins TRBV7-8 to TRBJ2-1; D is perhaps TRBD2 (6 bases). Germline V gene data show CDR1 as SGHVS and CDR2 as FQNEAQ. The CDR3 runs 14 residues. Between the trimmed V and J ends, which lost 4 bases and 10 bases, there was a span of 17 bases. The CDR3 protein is CASSSPGSVEEQFF. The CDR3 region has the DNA TGTGCCAGCAGCTCGCCCGGGAGTGTCGAAGAGCAGTTCTTC.

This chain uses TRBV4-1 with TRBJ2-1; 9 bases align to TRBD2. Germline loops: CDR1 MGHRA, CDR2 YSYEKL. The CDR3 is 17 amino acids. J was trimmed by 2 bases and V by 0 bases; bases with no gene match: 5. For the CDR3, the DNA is TGCGCCAGCAGCCAAGAAGAGCGGGGGGAAACCTACAATGAGCAGTTCTTC. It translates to CASSQEERGETYNEQFF.

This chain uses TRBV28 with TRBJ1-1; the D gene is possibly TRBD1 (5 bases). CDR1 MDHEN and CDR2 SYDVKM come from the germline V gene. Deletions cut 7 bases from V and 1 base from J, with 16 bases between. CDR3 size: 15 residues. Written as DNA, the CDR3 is TGTGCCAGCACACTCTATCGGGGGACGAACACTGAAGCTTTCTTT. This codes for CASTLYRGTNTEAFF.

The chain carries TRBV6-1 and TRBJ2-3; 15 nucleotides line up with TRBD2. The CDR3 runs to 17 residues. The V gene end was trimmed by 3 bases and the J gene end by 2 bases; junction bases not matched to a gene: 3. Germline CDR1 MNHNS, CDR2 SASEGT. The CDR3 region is CASSEGLAGGLTDTQYF. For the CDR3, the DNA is TGTGCCAGCAGTGAGGGACTAGCGGGGGGACTCACAGATACGCAGTATTTT.

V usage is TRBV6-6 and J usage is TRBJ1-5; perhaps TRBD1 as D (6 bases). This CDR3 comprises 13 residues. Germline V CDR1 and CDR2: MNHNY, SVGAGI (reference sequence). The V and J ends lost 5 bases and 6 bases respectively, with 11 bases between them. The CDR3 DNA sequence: TGTGCCAGCAGTACGACAGGCTTTCAGCCCCAGCATTTT. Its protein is CASSTTGFQPQHF.

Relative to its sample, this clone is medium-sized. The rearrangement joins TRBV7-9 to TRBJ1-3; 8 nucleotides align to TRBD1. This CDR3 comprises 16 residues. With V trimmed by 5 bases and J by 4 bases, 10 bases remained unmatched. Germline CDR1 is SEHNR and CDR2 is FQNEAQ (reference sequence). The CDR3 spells CASSLPTGALGNTIYF. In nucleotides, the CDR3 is TGTGCCAGCAGCCTACCGACAGGGGCGCTCGGAAACACCATATATTTT.

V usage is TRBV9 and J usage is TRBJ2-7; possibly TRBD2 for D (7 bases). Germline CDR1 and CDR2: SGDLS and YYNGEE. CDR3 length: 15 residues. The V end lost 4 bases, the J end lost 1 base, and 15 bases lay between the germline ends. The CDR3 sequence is CASSMGAGQSYEQYF. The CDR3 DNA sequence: TGTGCCAGCAGCATGGGAGCGGGACAATCCTACGAGCAGTACTTC.